Each of the 25 T cell receptor beta chains below was sequenced from the same sample in a study of OX40 agonist ivuxolimab in advanced cancers. This table comes from immunoSEQ multiplex PCR, and its TCRdb copy is limited to in-frame clones, with some not included. The repertoire includes 90,000 to 120,000 clones, 85% to 95% of them detected once, and 1.2% sits in the top ten. The sequencing here drew on CD4+ or CD8+ T cells sorted from blood, taken in a trial of the OX40 agonist ivuxolimab. The receptors were sampled from an adult with an advanced solid tumor such as melanoma, head and neck, liver or kidney cancer.

V usage is TRBV28 and J usage is TRBJ1-1, with unresolved D. The V gene lost 2 bases and the J gene lost 6 bases, with 22 bases spanning the gap. In germline, CDR1 is MDHEN, CDR2 SYDVKM. The CDR3 runs 17 residues. The CDR3, as DNA: TGTGCCAGCAGTTTAGCCCCTCTGACAAGTCCTCTCGCTGAAGCTTTCTTT. Amino acids: CASSLAPLTSPLAEAFF.

The chain carries TRBV19 and TRBJ2-7, with a possible D match to TRBD1 (5 bases). V shed 3 bases and J shed 2 bases, with 8 bases lying between them. Germline V gene sequence: CDR1 LNHDA, CDR2 SQIVND (reference sequence). The CDR3 is 13 amino acids. The CDR3 reads CASSIQGTYEQYF. Here the CDR3 DNA reads TGTGCCAGTAGTATTCAGGGCACCTACGAGCAGTACTTC.

The chain has TRBV7-2 and TRBJ2-2; D is uncertain. V lost 1 base and J lost 4, with 10 bases in between. The CDR3 is made up of 15 amino acids. CDR1 SGHTA and CDR2 FQGNSA come from the germline V gene. CDR3 residues: CASSLDLGSTGELFF. In DNA, the CDR3 is TGTGCCAGCAGCTTAGATCTGGGATCCACCGGGGAGCTGTTTTTT.

This clone was seen a few times. The chain combines TRBV19 with TRBJ1-2; D possibly corresponds to TRBD1 (5 bases). Trimming shortened V by 3 bases and J by 4 bases, and 9 bases separated the two germline ends. Germline loops: CDR1 LNHDA, CDR2 SQIVND (reference sequence). This CDR3 has 13 amino acids. CDR3 amino acids: CASSIQDSYGYTF. CDR3 nucleotide sequence: TGTGCCAGTAGTATCCAAGACAGCTATGGCTACACCTTC.

This rearrangement joins TRBV7-2 to TRBJ1-2, with D possibly TRBD1 on 6 matching bases. V dropped 7 bases and J dropped 2 bases, with 14 bases sitting between them. The CDR3 has 14 residues. The germline CDR1 and CDR2 sequences are SGHTA and FQGNSA. In DNA form, the CDR3 reads TGTGCCAGCACCCTAGCCGGACAGAACTATGGCTACACCTTC. Its translation: CASTLAGQNYGYTF.

The chain links TRBV27 to TRBJ2-3; perhaps TRBD2 as D (5 bases). The germline V gene encodes CDR1 MNHEY and CDR2 SMNVEV (reference sequence). The CDR3 has 14 residues. V gave up 4 bases and J gave up 3 bases, with 11 bases separating them. Here the CDR3 reads CASSYPEGTDTQYF. CDR3 DNA: TGTGCCAGCAGTTACCCTGAGGGTACAGATACGCAGTATTTT.

V gene TRBV19 combines with J gene TRBJ2-7, with a tentative D call TRBD1 (6 bases). This CDR3 has 15 residues. The V and J ends lost 4 bases and 1 base respectively, with 14 bases between them. Germline V gene lookup returns CDR1 LNHDA and CDR2 SQIVND (reference sequence). CDR3 protein: CASSRAGTTSYEQYF. CDR3 coding DNA: TGTGCCAGTAGTAGAGCCGGGACAACTTCCTACGAGCAGTACTTC.

This clone showed up just once. J is TRBJ2-2 and V is TRBV20-1; a possible D gene is TRBD2 (6 bases). The V end was cut by 6 bases, the J end by 4 bases, with 6 bases between. Germline-derived CDR1 and CDR2 are DFQATT and SNEGSKA (reference sequence). CDR3 length: 11 residues. The CDR3 here is CSARGTGELFF. The CDR3 coding sequence is TGCAGTGCGCGGGGCACCGGGGAGCTGTTTTTT.

The V call is TRBV27, the J call TRBJ2-5; 15 nucleotides match TRBD2. After removal of 5 bases from V and 5 bases from J, the junction contained 3 bases not matched to a gene. CDR1 and CDR2 (germline): MNHEY, SMNVEV (reference sequence). This CDR3 is 15 amino acids long. Written as DNA, the CDR3 is TGTGCCAGCAGTCCGGGGACTAGCGGGAGGGAGACCCAGTACTTC. Residues: CASSPGTSGRETQYF.

V and J are TRBV28 and TRBJ2-2; 7 bases line up with TRBD2. The CDR3 covers 15 residues. The V segment lost 7 bases and the J segment 0 bases; nucleotides outside the gene matches: 5. Germline V gene sequence: CDR1 MDHEN, CDR2 SYDVKM. The CDR3: CASTLGGANTGELFF. In DNA form, the CDR3 reads TGTGCCAGCACCCTGGGGGGGGCGAACACCGGGGAGCTGTTTTTT.

This chain joins TRBV7-2 and TRBJ1-2, with TRBD1 matching over 9 bases. Germline V gene lookup returns CDR1 SGHTA and CDR2 FQGNSA. V shed 2 bases, J shed 9 bases, and the junction held 13 bases outside the gene matches. This CDR3 contains 16 residues. This CDR3 reads CASSLMTGTGNLRYTF. The CDR3 DNA sequence: TGTGCCAGCAGCTTAATGACCGGGACAGGGAATTTGCGCTACACCTTC.

The V call is TRBV30, the J call TRBJ1-4, with D unresolved. V lost 0 bases, J lost 0 bases, and 8 bases lay in between. The germline gives CDR1 GTSNPN, CDR2 SVGIG (reference sequence). The CDR3 sequence is 15 residues long. CDR3 protein: CAWSVGRPTNEKLFF. In DNA, the CDR3 is TGTGCCTGGAGTGTTGGCCGGCCAACTAATGAAAAACTGTTTTTT.

The chain combines TRBV19 with TRBJ1-1, with no clear D. V shed 8 bases and J shed 4 bases, with 17 bases lying between them. The CDR3 covers 14 residues. The germline gives CDR1 LNHDA, CDR2 SQIVND (reference sequence). This CDR3 is CASYTHGDGTEAFF. As DNA, the CDR3 is TGTGCCAGTTACACCCATGGGGATGGCACTGAAGCTTTCTTT.

The rearrangement uses TRBV7-9 and TRBJ2-3, with 13 bases lining up with TRBD2. The CDR3 contains 18 residues. V shed 4 bases, J shed 0 bases, and the junction held 7 bases outside the gene matches. Germline CDR1 is SEHNR and CDR2 is FQNEAQ (reference sequence). Here the CDR3 DNA reads TGTGCCAGCAGCTCCAGACTAGCGGGAGGCCCTAGCACAGATACGCAGTATTTT. Translating gives CASSSRLAGGPSTDTQYF.

This chain links TRBV28 with TRBJ2-2; TRBD2 matches 7 bases. Trimming removed 5 bases from V and 2 bases from J; junction bases left unmatched: 11. CDR3 length: 17 amino acids. Germline assignment: CDR1 MDHEN and CDR2 SYDVKM. The chain's CDR3 is CASSGRGLGGNTGELFF. In nucleotides, the CDR3 is TGTGCCAGCAGTGGAAGAGGACTAGGCGGAAACACCGGGGAGCTGTTTTTT.

This sequence joins TRBV5-1 and TRBJ2-5; either TRBD1 or TRBD2 may supply D (5 bases each). V lost 4 bases, J lost 2 bases, and 9 bases lay in between. Germline CDR1 SGHRS, CDR2 YFSETQ. CDR3 size: 13 residues. CDR3 DNA sequence: TGCGCCAGCAGCCGGGACCGACAAGAGACCCAGTACTTC. This translates into CASSRDRQETQYF.

This sequence joins TRBV11-3 and TRBJ2-7; D is uncertain. There are 11 residues in the CDR3. Trimming removed 5 bases at V and 6 bases at J, with 8 bases between. From germline, CDR1 is SGHNT and CDR2 YENEEA. The CDR3 sequence is CASSLMSEQYF. CDR3 DNA sequence: TGTGCCAGCAGCCTCATGAGCGAGCAGTACTTC.

CDR3 region: CASSPRDSFNEKLFF. Here the CDR3 DNA reads TGTGCCAGCTCACCTCGGGACAGCTTTAATGAAAAACTGTTTTTT. The V gene is TRBV18, the J gene TRBJ1-4; TRBD1 agrees at 7 bases. Germline V gene sequence: CDR1 KGHSH, CDR2 LQKENI. The junction had 5 bases not matched to a gene; V was cut back by 3 bases and J by 4 bases. The CDR3 consists of 15 residues. The full variable domain, completed using reference TRBV18 and TRBJ1-4, is NAGVMQNPRHLVRRRGQEARLRCSPMKGHSHVYWYRQLPEEGLKFMVYLQKENIIDESGMPKERFSAEFPKEGPSILRIQQVVRGDSAAYFCASSPRDSFNEKLFFGSGTQLSVL.

This clone was counted only a few times. This chain connects TRBV9 to TRBJ1-4; 8 bases line up with TRBD1. The V gene end was trimmed by 4 bases and the J gene end by 6 bases; junction bases not matched to a gene: 5. CDR3 size: 14 residues. The V gene's germline CDR1 is SGDLS and CDR2 YYNGEE. The chain's CDR3 is CASSPRDRHEKLFF. The CDR3 DNA sequence: TGTGCCAGCAGCCCCCGGGACAGGCATGAAAAACTGTTTTTT.

The rearrangement uses TRBV5-1 and TRBJ1-1, with D possibly being TRBD1 (5 bases). The CDR3 length is 14 residues. The germline gives CDR1 SGHRS, CDR2 YFSETQ. Trimming cost V 2 bases and J 3 bases, with 11 bases left between them. The CDR3 DNA follows: TGCGCCAGCAGCTTCGGGGCCGGGTACACTGAAGCTTTCTTT. It translates to CASSFGAGYTEAFF.

The V call is TRBV30, the J call TRBJ2-1; 10 bases are a match to TRBD2. CDR3 size: 14 residues. Germline trimming cut 5 bases from V and 6 bases from J; bases unmatched to any gene: 7. Germline CDR1 is GTSNPN and CDR2 is SVGIG (reference sequence). The CDR3 DNA sequence: TGTGCCTGGGATGGACTAGCGGCATCCAATGAGCAGTTCTTC. The encoded protein is CAWDGLAASNEQFF.

The chain recombines TRBV30 with TRBJ1-5, with D uncertain. Trimming shortened V by 2 bases and J by 0 bases, and 5 bases separated the two germline ends. Germline V gene sequence: CDR1 GTSNPN, CDR2 SVGIG (reference sequence). This CDR3 comprises 13 residues. The CDR3 sequence: CAWSITSNQPQHF. CDR3 coding DNA: TGTGCCTGGAGTATCACTAGCAATCAGCCCCAGCATTTT.

The chain combines TRBV7-2 with TRBJ2-1, with 7 bases lining up with TRBD1. With 4 bases clipped from V and 5 bases from J, the junction kept 8 bases outside the gene matches. The CDR3 runs 15 residues. The germline V gene has CDR1 SGHTA and CDR2 FQGNSA. CDR3 DNA sequence: TGTGCCAGCAGCTCGCGGACAGGATATGACAATGAGCAGTTCTTC. Residues: CASSSRTGYDNEQFF. The variable domain in full, completed from reference TRBV7-2 and TRBJ2-1, reads GAGVSQSPSNKVTEKGKDVELRCDPISGHTALYWYRQSLGQGLEFLIYFQGNSAPDKSGLPSDRFSAERTGGSVSTLTIQRTQQEDSAVYLCASSSRTGYDNEQFFGPGTRLTVL.

This sequence joins TRBV5-1 and TRBJ2-7; unclear D gene. This CDR3 is 14 amino acids long. CDR1 and CDR2 (germline): SGHRS, YFSETQ. V lost 1 base and J lost 4, with 12 bases in between. CDR3 nucleotides: TGCGCCAGCAGCTTGTATGTCGAGAGGTACGAGCAGTACTTC. Translating gives CASSLYVERYEQYF.

This clone has a single count. J is TRBJ2-1 and V is TRBV7-9; D remains ambiguous. The ends were cut back, 8 bases at V and 3 bases at J, with 17 bases in the middle. The germline gives CDR1 SEHNR, CDR2 FQNEAQ (reference sequence). This CDR3 contains 15 residues. CDR3 bases: TGTGCCAGCGAGATAGCCCAGAAGGACTACAATGAGCAGTTCTTC. Residues: CASEIAQKDYNEQFF.